A single sample gave rise to the 9 T cell receptor beta chains below, sequenced in a study of cytomegalovirus exposure and HLA in healthy donors. Method: immunoSEQ multiplex PCR; TCRdb's copy keeps in-frame clones and lacks some. Of 66,000 or so clones listed, about 97% are singletons. The sequenced sample was PBMCs. The receptor set was obtained from a woman aged 18-29 years in good health and CMV-seropositive.

The chain employs TRBV7-8 and TRBJ2-7, with D maybe TRBD2 (6 bases). The germline V and J ends were trimmed by 0 bases and 5 bases, with 8 bases remaining between them. Germline CDR1 reads SGHVS; CDR2 reads FQNEAQ. This CDR3 contains 13 residues. The CDR3: CASSLATGDEQYF. The DNA for the CDR3 is TGTGCCAGCAGCTTAGCAACGGGGGACGAGCAGTACTTC.

The V and J genes are TRBV9 and TRBJ2-7; D call uncertain. The CDR3 is made up of 14 amino acids. CDR1 and CDR2 (germline): SGDLS, YYNGEE. Between the trimmed V and J ends, which lost 4 bases and 0 bases, there was a span of 11 bases. This chain's CDR3 is CASSQPSSSYEQYF. The DNA of the CDR3 is TGTGCCAGCAGCCAGCCCTCTAGCTCCTACGAGCAGTACTTC.

V is TRBV27 and J is TRBJ2-3; TRBD2 matches 10 bases. The V gene's germline CDR1 is MNHEY and CDR2 SMNVEV (reference sequence). The CDR3 has 18 residues. V gave up 5 bases and J gave up 6 bases; unmatched junction bases: 17. This chain's CDR3 is CASSGGGVASGGVDTQYF. CDR3 sequence (DNA): TGTGCCAGCAGTGGGGGCGGTGTTGCTAGCGGGGGTGTGGATACGCAGTATTTT.

V gene TRBV5-4 combines with J gene TRBJ2-1, with a weak D call TRBD2 (5 bases). This CDR3 is built from 14 residues. CDR1 is SGHNT, CDR2 YYREEE, per germline (reference sequence). V shed 3 bases and J shed 5 bases, with 12 bases lying between them. The CDR3 spells CASSSPRGNNEQFF. The DNA for the CDR3 is TGTGCCAGCAGCTCCCCGAGAGGGAACAATGAGCAGTTCTTC.

This clone is a singleton in its sample. The genes are TRBV28 and TRBJ1-2, with 10 nucleotides matching TRBD1. V lost 6 bases to trimming and J lost 0 bases; unmatched junction nucleotides: 13. Germline V gene data show CDR1 as MDHEN and CDR2 as SYDVKM. The CDR3 is 18 amino acids. DNA of the CDR3: TGTGCCAGCAGCATACAAGTCGGGACAGGGGAGACTAACTATGGCTACACCTTC. As protein: CASSIQVGTGETNYGYTF.

The chain uses TRBV9 and TRBJ1-2; D perhaps matches TRBD1 (5 bases). The CDR3 is 12 amino acids. The V and J ends lost 4 bases and 8 bases respectively, with 12 bases between them. Germline CDR1 and CDR2: SGDLS and YYNGEE. CDR3 sequence: CASSSGAWGYTF. CDR3 coding DNA: TGTGCCAGCAGCTCTGGGGCTTGGGGCTACACCTTC.

The rearrangement links TRBV6-6 to TRBJ2-7; TRBD2 matches 12 bases. This CDR3 spans 14 amino acids. Germline trimming cut 8 bases from V and 5 bases from J; bases unmatched to any gene: 7. Germline assignment: CDR1 MNHNY and CDR2 SVGAGI (reference sequence). The CDR3 region is CASWTRLAGDEQYF. The CDR3, as DNA: TGTGCCAGCTGGACAAGACTAGCGGGAGACGAGCAGTACTTC.

The rearrangement joins TRBV7-8 to TRBJ1-1; D is unclear. Germline V gene sequence: CDR1 SGHVS, CDR2 FQNEAQ. Trimming stripped 5 bases from V and 1 base from J, with 8 bases between. There are 13 residues in the CDR3. The CDR3 sequence is CASSTSGNTEAFF. The CDR3 DNA reads TGTGCCAGCAGCACTTCAGGGAACACTGAAGCTTTCTTT.

This chain connects TRBV5-1 to TRBJ2-2, with 10 bases lining up with TRBD2. Looked up from germline, CDR1 is SGHRS and CDR2 is YFSETQ. Trimming took 4 bases from V and 4 from J; bases not matched to a gene: 7. CDR3 size: 16 residues. CDR3 loop: CASSTVAGGGTGELFF. The CDR3, as DNA: TGCGCCAGCAGCACCGTAGCGGGAGGAGGCACCGGGGAGCTGTTTTTT.